The 23 T cell receptor beta chains listed next were all sequenced from one sample in a study of T cells expressing NK-cell markers. TCRdb reprocessed the 5' RACE reads; each CDR3 protein has one entry and no DNA is given. The listing records a few hundred thousand distinct CDR3 sequences. The sample taken for sequencing was blood T cells: a sorted CD56 or NKG2C T cell subset, CD4+ or CD8+ T cells, or bulk PBMC T cells (not recorded which). Receptors were obtained from a woman in her fifties or sixties in good health.

The gene calls are TRBV20-1 and TRBJ2-1; the D gene TCRdb calls, TRBD2, cannot be checked with no DNA. The CDR3 runs 15 residues. CDR1 and CDR2 (germline): DFQATT, SNEGSKA (reference sequence). This CDR3 is CSASLLSGRGGEQFF.

The V and J genes are TRBV20-1 and TRBJ2-2; no DNA is available, so the TRBD2 call from TCRdb remains unchecked. The CDR3 contains 19 residues. CDR1 is DFQATT and CDR2 is SNEGSKA in the germline V gene (reference sequence). The CDR3 loop reads CSARQVPGLAGGPPGELFF.

This chain connects TRBV13 to TRBJ2-2. This CDR3 is built from 14 residues. Looked up from germline, CDR1 is PRHDT and CDR2 is FYEKMQ (reference sequence). The CDR3: CASSLTSNTGELFF.

V and J are TRBV5-6 and TRBJ2-5; there is no DNA to check the TCRdb D call of TRBD2. The germline V gene encodes CDR1 SGHDT and CDR2 YYEEEE. This CDR3 is 17 amino acids long. CDR3 amino acids: CASTSTGGRVVGETQYF.

The gene calls are TRBV4-2 and TRBJ2-1; the TCRdb call, TRBD2, lacks DNA for checking. Germline values: CDR1 LGHNA, CDR2 YNFKEQ. The CDR3 covers 17 residues. This CDR3 is CASSQDGVGRSYNEQFF.

This chain joins TRBV12-3 or TRBV12-4 and TRBJ1-1; the D call from TCRdb, TRBD1, cannot be confirmed without DNA. The CDR3 is 13 amino acids. This CDR3 is CASSLRTSFEAFF.

This chain joins TRBV6-2 or TRBV6-3 and TRBJ2-3. The CDR3 is made up of 16 amino acids. CDR1 and CDR2 (germline): MNHEY, SVGEGT. CDR3: CASSYSQLVQTDTQYF.

The CDR3 sequence: CASRLRAGPNEKLFF. The J gene is TRBJ1-4, the V gene TRBV4-1; TCRdb proposes TRBD1, but this gene call is untestable without DNA. The germline V gene has CDR1 MGHRA and CDR2 YSYEKL. The CDR3 consists of 15 residues.

The J gene is TRBJ2-1, the V gene TRBV7-7; no DNA is available, so the TRBD1 call from TCRdb remains unchecked. Germline lookup yields CDR1 SSHAT and CDR2 FNYEAQ (reference sequence). This CDR3 spans 11 amino acids. The CDR3 spells CASGDKNEQFF. The whole variable domain, filled in from reference TRBV7-7 and TRBJ2-1, reads GAGVSQSPRYKVTKRGQDVTLRCDPISSHATLYWYQQALGQGPEFLTYFNYEAQPDKSGLPSDRFSAERPEGSISTLTIQRTEQRDSAMYRCASGDKNEQFFGPGTRLTVL.

The chain joins TRBV11-1 to TRBJ2-1; absent DNA, TCRdb's TRBD1 call cannot be checked. The CDR3 is made up of 13 amino acids. Germline CDR1 is SGHAT and CDR2 is FQDESV (reference sequence). This CDR3 reads CASAPVKYNEQFF.

The chain uses TRBV11-3 and TRBJ2-2; the TCRdb D gene call, TRBD1, has no DNA to confirm it. CDR3 size: 16 residues. CDR1 and CDR2 from the germline V gene are SGHNT and YENEEA. The CDR3 loop is CASSLYSGGTPGELFF.

The chain recombines TRBV3-1 with TRBJ2-7. Germline V gene data show CDR1 as LGHDT and CDR2 as YNNKEL (reference sequence). CDR3 length: 14 amino acids. Here the CDR3 reads CASSRKTSYYEQYF.

The chain uses TRBV20-1 and TRBJ2-7; TCRdb outputs TRBD2, but without DNA this stays unchecked. The CDR3 consists of 14 residues. Looked up from germline, CDR1 is DFQATT and CDR2 is SNEGSKA (reference sequence). CDR3 residues: CSAPPTKSSYEQYF.

The chain recombines TRBV20-1 with TRBJ2-7; TCRdb gives TRBD2 as the D gene, but with no DNA this cannot be confirmed. This CDR3 comprises 14 residues. Germline loops: CDR1 DFQATT, CDR2 SNEGSKA (reference sequence). The CDR3 reads CSAHSGTPLYEQYF.

The chain joins TRBV4-2 to TRBJ2-5; without DNA, the TCRdb call of TRBD2 cannot be checked. Germline lookup yields CDR1 LGHNA and CDR2 YNFKEQ. The CDR3 consists of 17 residues. CDR3 amino acids: CASSQSVTSGYQETQYF.

The chain has TRBV19 and TRBJ1-6; TCRdb returns TRBD1, unconfirmable since there is no DNA. In germline, CDR1 is LNHDA, CDR2 SQIVND (reference sequence). CDR3 length: 12 residues. The CDR3 loop is CASGQGNSPLHF. Full variable domain (rest looked up from reference TRBV19 and TRBJ1-6): DGGITQSPKYLFRKEGQNVTLSCEQNLNHDAMYWYRQDPGQGLRLIYYSQIVNDFQKGDIAEGYSVSREKKESFPLTVTSAQKNPTAFYLCASGQGNSPLHFGNGTRLTVT.

This chain's CDR3 is CASSLQTGASNQPQHF. The chain uses TRBV12-3 or TRBV12-4 and TRBJ1-5; as DNA is missing, the TRBD1 call by TCRdb cannot be tested. The CDR3 is 16 amino acids.

The CDR3 sequence: CASSSRGPVDTQYF. The V gene is TRBV10-1, the J gene TRBJ2-3; the TCRdb D gene call, TRBD1, has no DNA to confirm it. The CDR3 sequence is 14 residues long. CDR1 is WNHNN and CDR2 is SYGVQD in the germline V gene (reference sequence).

The chain recombines TRBV7-9 with TRBJ2-4; the D gene TCRdb calls, TRBD1, cannot be checked with no DNA. The CDR3 length is 14 residues. CDR1 and CDR2 (germline): SEHNR, FQNEAQ (reference sequence). The CDR3: CASSRIGQKNIQYF.

V and J are TRBV5-1 and TRBJ2-7; the TCRdb call, TRBD1, lacks DNA for checking. This CDR3 is built from 15 residues. Germline V CDR1 and CDR2: SGHRS, YFSETQ. CDR3 sequence: CASSLERTGLGEQYF.

The chain uses TRBV25-1 and TRBJ2-1. This CDR3 has 12 residues. CDR1 and CDR2 from the germline V gene are MGHDK and SYGVNS. CDR3 amino acids: CASSGPDDEQFF. Variable domain in full (rest from reference TRBV25-1 and TRBJ2-1): EADIYQTPRYLVIGTGKKITLECSQTMGHDKMYWYQQDPGMELHLIHYSYGVNSTEKGDLSSESTVSRIRTEHFPLTLESARPSHTSQYLCASSGPDDEQFFGPGTRLTVL.

The rearrangement links TRBV18 to TRBJ2-3; as DNA is missing, the TRBD2 call by TCRdb cannot be tested. This CDR3 has 13 amino acids. CDR1 and CDR2 from the germline V gene are KGHSH and LQKENI. The CDR3 protein is CASSNPGYQEQYF.

This chain connects TRBV5-1 to TRBJ1-1; TCRdb picks TRBD1, but there is no DNA to check that call. Germline assignment: CDR1 SGHRS and CDR2 YFSETQ. The CDR3 sequence is 14 residues long. The CDR3 is CASSSEGQNTEAFF.